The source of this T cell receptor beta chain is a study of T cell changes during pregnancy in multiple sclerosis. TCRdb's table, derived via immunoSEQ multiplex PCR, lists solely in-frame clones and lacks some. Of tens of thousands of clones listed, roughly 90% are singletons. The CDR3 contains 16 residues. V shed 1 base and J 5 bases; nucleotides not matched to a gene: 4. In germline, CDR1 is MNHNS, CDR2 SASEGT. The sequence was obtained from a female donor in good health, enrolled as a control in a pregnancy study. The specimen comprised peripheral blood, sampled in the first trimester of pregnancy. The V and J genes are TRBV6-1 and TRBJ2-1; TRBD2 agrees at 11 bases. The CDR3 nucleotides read TGTGCCAGCAGTGAAGATGTAGCGGGGGGGAACAATGAGCAGTTCTTC. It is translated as CASSEDVAGGNNEQFF.